This T cell receptor (beta chain) originates from a study of OX40 agonist ivuxolimab in advanced cancers. The study's findings and limits: At doses 0.1 to 3.0 mg/kg, CD4+ and CD8+ clones expanded. Nonresponders included some who also had low normalized T-cell clonal expansion.

With 1 base removed from V and 3 bases from J, the gap between germline ends came to 9 bases. Germline V gives CDR1 LNHNV, CDR2 YYDKDF (reference sequence). The CDR3 extends over 14 amino acids. On this clone itself: Its antigen is currently unknown.

Some clones are missing from TCRdb's copy, which holds only in-frame ones; the method was immunoSEQ multiplex PCR. Found here are tens of thousands of clones, roughly 84% of them singletons; the top ten hold 0.38%. The genes are TRBV15 and TRBJ2-5; tentatively, D is TRBD1 or TRBD2 (5 bases each). Sequenced material: CD4+ or CD8+ T cells sorted from blood, taken in a trial of the OX40 agonist ivuxolimab. The receptor's source is an adult with an advanced solid tumor such as melanoma, head and neck, liver or kidney cancer. The CDR3 here is CATSRVGTKETQYF. The CDR3 DNA is TGTGCCACCAGCAGAGTCGGGACCAAAGAGACCCAGTACTTC.